The 21 T cell receptor beta chains below all came from one sample that was sequenced in a study of shared clonotypes between healthy human individuals. CD45RO-negative cells were positively selected for CCR7, leaving out terminally differentiated effector memory CD45RA+ cells. The protocol was immunoSEQ multiplex PCR, while the TCRdb copy is restricted to in-frame clones and leaves out a portion. This sample has more than 500,000 clones, with about 95% found just once. The specimen was naive CD8+ T cells sorted from blood. These receptors all come from a woman in her 30s in good health.

V and J are TRBV7-9 and TRBJ2-5; TRBD2 is a possible D gene (5 bases). The DNA end favors TRBJ2-7, so the J call may be wrong. The CDR3 contains 12 residues. CDR1 is SEHNR and CDR2 is FQNEAQ in the germline V gene (reference sequence). The CDR3 loop is CASSWTSYEQYF. CDR3 bases: TGTGCCAGCAGCTGGACTTCCTACGAGCAGTACTTC.

The V call is TRBV7-9, the J call TRBJ2-7, with D perhaps TRBD2 (6 bases). Germline CDR1 SEHNR, CDR2 FQNEAQ (reference sequence). This CDR3 has 14 residues. V was clipped by 7 bases and J by 0 bases, with 13 bases between them. For the CDR3, the DNA is TGTGCCAGCACTGGGGCGGGGAGCTCCTACGAGCAGTACTTC. Amino acid sequence: CASTGAGSSYEQYF.

The rearrangement uses TRBV27 and TRBJ1-5; 7 bases are a match to TRBD1. V was clipped by 4 bases and J by 5 bases; unmatched bases: 5. The CDR3 runs 14 residues. Germline CDR1 MNHEY, CDR2 SMNVEV (reference sequence). CDR3 nucleotides: TGTGCCAGCAGTTCCACAGGGGCGCATCAGCCCCAGCATTTT. It specifies CASSSTGAHQPQHF.

This chain joins TRBV28 and TRBJ1-5, with D tentatively TRBD1 (6 bases). This CDR3 has 14 amino acids. V was clipped by 7 bases and J by 5 bases, with 15 bases between them. Germline assignment: CDR1 MDHEN and CDR2 SYDVKM. DNA for the CDR3: TGTGCCAGCACCATGGGGGCAGTCCATCAGCCCCAGCATTTT. The encoded protein is CASTMGAVHQPQHF.

The chain combines TRBV4-1 with TRBJ2-7; D could derive from TRBD1 or TRBD2 (5 bases each). V lost 1 base and J lost 7, with 17 bases in between. CDR1 is MGHRA, CDR2 YSYEKL, per germline. The CDR3 spans 15 residues. The CDR3 sequence is CASSQVSGTRWEQYF. The CDR3 DNA follows: TGCGCCAGCAGCCAAGTTTCCGGGACCCGGTGGGAGCAGTACTTC.

This chain joins TRBV28 and TRBJ1-2; D not resolved. Germline V gives CDR1 MDHEN, CDR2 SYDVKM. This CDR3 contains 10 residues. V was clipped by 10 bases and J by 8 bases, with 11 bases between them. CDR3 sequence: CATSHFGYTF. CDR3 bases: TGTGCCACCAGCCATTTCGGCTACACCTTC.

The V and J genes are TRBV7-9 and TRBJ2-4; possibly TRBD1 for D (6 bases). Deletions cut 8 bases from V and 3 bases from J, with 17 bases between. In germline, CDR1 is SEHNR, CDR2 FQNEAQ (reference sequence). There are 15 residues in the CDR3. CDR3 region: CASGSRTVNKNIQYF. The DNA for the CDR3 is TGTGCCAGCGGATCACGGACAGTCAACAAAAACATTCAGTACTTC.

J is TRBJ1-1 and V is TRBV19; D is unresolved. The CDR3 is 16 residues long. Trimming left V 4 bases short and J 0 bases short, with 15 bases between. Germline CDR1 LNHDA, CDR2 SQIVND (reference sequence). Here the CDR3 reads CASSTQWAGLNTEAFF. The CDR3 coding sequence is TGTGCCAGTAGTACCCAATGGGCCGGCCTGAACACTGAAGCTTTCTTT. The whole variable domain, remainder taken from reference TRBV19 and TRBJ1-1, is DGGITQSPKYLFRKEGQNVTLSCEQNLNHDAMYWYRQDPGQGLRLIYYSQIVNDFQKGDIAEGYSVSREKKESFPLTVTSAQKNPTAFYLCASSTQWAGLNTEAFFGQGTRLTVV.

The chain is built from TRBV19 and TRBJ1-4, with D unresolved. This CDR3 is 16 amino acids long. Trimming took off 7 bases at V and 0 bases at J, with 15 bases between the two ends. Germline V CDR1 and CDR2: LNHDA, SQIVND (reference sequence). The DNA of the CDR3 is TGTGCCAGTACCCTTGGTGTTGGAGCAACTAATGAAAAACTGTTTTTT. It specifies CASTLGVGATNEKLFF.

The rearrangement joins TRBV9 to TRBJ1-5; unclear D gene. From germline, CDR1 is SGDLS and CDR2 YYNGEE. The CDR3 runs 12 residues. Trimming removed 4 bases at V and 4 bases at J, with 6 bases between. CDR3 loop: CASSSNNQPQHF. In DNA, the CDR3 is TGTGCCAGCAGCTCGAATAATCAGCCCCAGCATTTT.

The chain has TRBV28 and TRBJ2-1, with 8 nucleotides matching TRBD1. CDR3 length: 15 amino acids. The V gene end was trimmed by 6 bases and the J gene end by 3 bases; junction bases not matched to a gene: 7. Germline-derived CDR1 and CDR2 are MDHEN and SYDVKM. In nucleotides, the CDR3 is TGTGCCAGCAGGCCCTTAGGACAGGGCTACAATGAGCAGTTCTTC. This gives the protein CASRPLGQGYNEQFF.

The chain employs TRBV30 and TRBJ1-5, with D perhaps TRBD1 (5 bases). Trimming took 5 bases from V and 0 from J, leaving 20 bases between them. CDR1 is GTSNPN and CDR2 is SVGIG in the germline V gene (reference sequence). The CDR3 has 17 residues. The CDR3 here is CAWRSGTPGPSNQPQHF. For the CDR3, the DNA is TGTGCCTGGCGCTCAGGGACCCCGGGGCCTAGCAATCAGCCCCAGCATTTT.

CDR3 nucleotide sequence: TGTGCCAGCAGCTCCCCGGGACCGACTAATGAAAAACTGTTTTTT. Encoded protein: CASSSPGPTNEKLFF. The chain joins TRBV7-6 to TRBJ1-4, with D perhaps TRBD1 (5 bases). The CDR3 runs 15 residues. Looked up from germline, CDR1 is SGHVS and CDR2 is FNYEAQ. With 4 bases removed from V and 2 bases from J, the gap between germline ends came to 11 bases.

The chain links TRBV5-1 to TRBJ2-7; TRBD1 or TRBD2 may be the D gene (5 bases each). The CDR3 is 14 amino acids. Germline V gene lookup returns CDR1 SGHRS and CDR2 YFSETQ. V shed 4 bases and J shed 3 bases, with 14 bases lying between them. This chain's CDR3 is CASSKTGTDYEQYF. DNA for the CDR3: TGCGCCAGCAGCAAAACCGGGACGGACTACGAGCAGTACTTC.

The chain couples TRBV5-6 to TRBJ2-7; weak D call: TRBD2 (5 bases). V gave up 4 bases and J gave up 1 base, with 6 bases separating them. This CDR3 is built from 12 residues. Germline loops: CDR1 SGHDT, CDR2 YYEEEE. CDR3 residues: CASSPGSYEQYF. Written as DNA, the CDR3 is TGTGCCAGCAGCCCGGGATCCTACGAGCAGTACTTC.

The CDR3 nucleotides are TGTGCCAGTATGGGCGGCAAAAACATTCAGTACTTC. This sequence encodes CASMGGKNIQYF. The rearrangement joins TRBV19 to TRBJ2-4, with D uncertain. The CDR3 loop spans 12 amino acids. Germline CDR1 is LNHDA and CDR2 is SQIVND (reference sequence). V was pared by 7 bases and J by 3 bases, with 7 bases between.

This clone was picked up one time. This chain connects TRBV27 to TRBJ2-5, with 7 bases matching TRBD1. The end of the DNA aligns better with TRBJ2-7, so the J call may be wrong. The CDR3 has 13 amino acids. CDR1 is MNHEY, CDR2 SMNVEV, per germline (reference sequence). The CDR3 DNA is TGTGCCAGCGCTCCTCGGGACAGCTACGAGCAGTACTTC. Amino acid sequence: CASAPRDSYEQYF.

V usage is TRBV7-3 and J usage is TRBJ1-5; D is unresolved. The V end lost 5 bases, the J end lost 2 bases, and 19 bases lay between the germline ends. There are 17 residues in the CDR3. Germline V gene data show CDR1 as SGHTA and CDR2 as FQGTGA. CDR3 protein: CASSIWRSDLRNQPQHF. CDR3 coding DNA: TGTGCCAGCAGCATATGGCGGAGCGACCTGCGCAATCAGCCCCAGCATTTT.

The chain couples TRBV28 to TRBJ2-1; 7 nucleotides match TRBD1. CDR1 and CDR2 from the germline V gene are MDHEN and SYDVKM. Unmatched junction bases numbered 8, after V lost 5 bases and J lost 4 bases. This CDR3 comprises 15 residues. The CDR3 sequence is CASSATLTGYNEQFF. DNA for the CDR3: TGTGCCAGCAGTGCCACCCTGACAGGGTACAATGAGCAGTTCTTC.

V and J are TRBV27 and TRBJ2-7; 10 bases match TRBD2. V trimming: 2 bases; J trimming: 5 bases; junction bases outside the gene matches: 9. Per germline, CDR1 MNHEY and CDR2 SMNVEV (reference sequence). This CDR3 is built from 16 residues. The CDR3 nucleotides read TGTGCCAGCAGTTTAGGGGCTAGCGGGAGTGGGAACGAGCAGTACTTC. Protein sequence: CASSLGASGSGNEQYF.

The V call is TRBV28, the J call TRBJ2-7, with a tentative D call TRBD2 (5 bases). Per germline, CDR1 MDHEN and CDR2 SYDVKM. The CDR3 sequence is 15 residues long. V shed 3 bases and J shed 3 bases, with 15 bases lying between them. The CDR3 region has the DNA TGTGCCAGCAGTTTTAAGAGAGGAGGACTCTACGAGCAGTACTTC. Amino acid sequence: CASSFKRGGLYEQYF.